This T cell receptor beta chain comes out of a study of cytomegalovirus exposure and HLA in healthy donors. Turning to the study itself: An early release of data contained roughly 86 million unique TCRs, which came from HLA-typed donors.

Details on this clone: Its antigen is as yet unknown.

Overall study findings and caveats: Reports showed the classifier diagnosing cytomegalovirus status with high specificity and sensitivity. A likely sequencing artifact accounted for one observed cluster of highly shared sequence variants. Overall, some 160 TCR beta chains were annotated as cytomegalovirus-associated.

PCR used 60 Vbeta primers and 13 Jbeta primers. The repertoire was sequenced with immunoSEQ multiplex PCR; TCRdb's copy has only in-frame clones and lacks some. Seen here are 62,000 or so clones, around 87% observed once, and the top ten hold over 1.1%. V lost 3 bases and J 5 bases, leaving 7 bases between the germline ends. Germline CDR1 reads SEHNR; CDR2 reads FQNEAQ (reference sequence). The CDR3 has 13 residues. This TCR was sampled from a man aged 18 to 30 in good health and CMV-seronegative. V usage is TRBV7-9 and J usage is TRBJ1-4; weak D call: TRBD1 (5 bases). The sample taken for sequencing was PBMCs. In DNA form, the CDR3 reads TGTGCCAGCAGCTTGGAGGGGAATGAAAAACTGTTTTTT. Translation gives CASSLEGNEKLFF.